The 23 T cell receptor beta chains below come from one sample, sequenced in a study of high-grade serous ovarian cancer treatment subgroups. Tumor tissue was taken before any definitive surgery or chemotherapy was given. Using immunoSEQ multiplex PCR, the repertoire was profiled, and TCRdb retains in-frame clones only, with some absent. The sample gives approximately 4,000 clones, around three quarters of which show up once; more than 8.5% is in the top ten. The material sequenced was tumor tissue. Receptors were obtained from a human donor with high-grade serous ovarian cancer.

Only one count was recorded for this clone. As DNA, the CDR3 is TGCGCCAGCAGCTTGACTAGCTTTCGTACAGATACGCAGTATTTT. Translation: CASSLTSFRTDTQYF. The chain uses TRBV5-1 and TRBJ2-3, with a possible D match to TRBD2 (6 bases). The germline V gene encodes CDR1 SGHRS and CDR2 YFSETQ. The CDR3 totals 15 residues. V shed 1 base and J shed 3 bases, with 12 bases lying between them.

The V and J genes are TRBV28 and TRBJ1-1; TRBD1 might be the D (5 bases). The germline V and J ends were trimmed by 0 bases and 1 base, with 6 bases remaining between them. The CDR3 loop spans 14 amino acids. Germline-derived CDR1 and CDR2 are MDHEN and SYDVKM. The chain's CDR3 is CASSLWGENTEAFF. The CDR3 DNA reads as TGTGCCAGCAGTTTATGGGGGGAGAACACTGAAGCTTTCTTT.

This clone has more than one count but fewer than ten. The V and J genes are TRBV30 and TRBJ2-7, with TRBD1 identical over 7 bases. The V segment lost 5 bases and the J segment 3 bases; nucleotides outside the gene matches: 7. Per germline, CDR1 GTSNPN and CDR2 SVGIG (reference sequence). CDR3 length: 13 amino acids. CDR3 residues: CAWGTVRVYEQYF. CDR3 nucleotide sequence: TGTGCCTGGGGGACAGTTAGAGTCTACGAGCAGTACTTC.

The chain is built from TRBV13 and TRBJ2-7, with 7 bases that match TRBD2. Germline lookup yields CDR1 PRHDT and CDR2 FYEKMQ (reference sequence). There are 15 residues in the CDR3. Trimming removed 5 bases from V and 6 bases from J; junction bases left unmatched: 13. In DNA form, the CDR3 reads TGTGCCAGCAGCCCCACAGGAGCGGGGACCCGCGAGCAGTACTTC. This gives the protein CASSPTGAGTREQYF.

This clone was counted once. V usage is TRBV2 and J usage is TRBJ1-5, with 10 bases that match TRBD1. CDR1 is SNHLY, CDR2 FYNNEI, per germline. Unmatched junction bases numbered 4, after V lost 6 bases and J lost 2 bases. The length of the CDR3 is 15 residues. CDR3 amino acids: CASRQGTGGNQPQHF. The CDR3 coding sequence is TGTGCCAGCAGACAAGGGACAGGGGGCAATCAGCCCCAGCATTTT.

The V and J genes are TRBV2 and TRBJ2-5; 10 nucleotides align to TRBD2. This CDR3 is built from 14 residues. J was trimmed by 4 bases and V by 7 bases; bases with no gene match: 6. From germline, CDR1 is SNHLY and CDR2 FYNNEI. DNA of the CDR3: TGTGCCAGCAAGAGGACTAGCGGTGCAGAGACCCAGTACTTC. This codes for CASKRTSGAETQYF.

V and J are TRBV29-1 and TRBJ1-1; 11 positions match TRBD1. V shed 7 bases and J 7 bases; nucleotides not matched to a gene: 2. In germline, CDR1 is SQVTM, CDR2 ANQGSEA. The CDR3 spans 11 residues. The CDR3 DNA sequence: TGCAGCGCCGGGACAGGGGGTGAAGCTTTCTTT. Encoded protein: CSAGTGGEAFF.

The chain couples TRBV6-6 to TRBJ2-3; 9 bases match TRBD2. V gave up 8 bases and J gave up 6 bases; unmatched junction bases: 3. CDR1 is MNHNY, CDR2 SVGAGI, per germline (reference sequence). The CDR3 sequence is 12 residues long. The CDR3 DNA sequence: TGTGCCAGCTGGACTAGCGCGGATACGCAGTATTTT. Its protein product is CASWTSADTQYF.

The genes are TRBV6-5 and TRBJ1-5, with 9 bases aligning to TRBD1. The V and J ends lost 10 bases and 1 base, in that order; junction bases with no gene match: 2. This CDR3 is 13 amino acids long. CDR1 and CDR2 from the germline V gene are MNHEY and SVGAGI. CDR3 coding DNA: TGTGCCATCGGGACAGGGAGCAATCAGCCCCAGCATTTT. This encodes CAIGTGSNQPQHF.

V and J are TRBV6-6 and TRBJ2-5, with TRBD2 matching over 8 bases. After removal of 10 bases from V and 4 bases from J, the junction contained 11 bases not matched to a gene. CDR1 and CDR2 from the germline V gene are MNHNY and SVGAGI (reference sequence). The CDR3 contains 14 residues. The CDR3, as DNA: TGTGCCACCCTACACGGGGGGGAGGGAGAGACCCAGTACTTC. Translated: CATLHGGEGETQYF.

V gene TRBV6-1 combines with J gene TRBJ2-3, with 7 bases identical to TRBD1. The CDR3 has 15 residues. V shed 6 bases, J shed 2 bases, and the junction held 8 bases outside the gene matches. Germline-derived CDR1 and CDR2 are MNHNS and SASEGT. For the CDR3, the DNA is TGTGCCAGCAGGGGACAGCCACTGAACACAGATACGCAGTATTTT. This translates into CASRGQPLNTDTQYF.

The chain combines TRBV19 with TRBJ1-1; 9 nucleotides match TRBD1. Trimming at V came to 5 bases and at J to 4 bases, leaving 8 bases not matched to a gene. Germline lookup yields CDR1 LNHDA and CDR2 SQIVND (reference sequence). The CDR3 length is 15 residues. Written as DNA, the CDR3 is TGTGCCAGTAGTCTGGGACAGGGAGGGAGCACTGAAGCTTTCTTT. This codes for CASSLGQGGSTEAFF.

The chain links TRBV5-1 to TRBJ1-1, with D possibly being TRBD1 (6 bases). CDR1 and CDR2 from the germline V gene are SGHRS and YFSETQ. The CDR3 loop spans 16 amino acids. The V gene lost 3 bases and the J gene lost 1 base, with 16 bases spanning the gap. CDR3 in amino acids: CASSSQGLGGNTEAFF. CDR3 nucleotides: TGCGCCAGCAGCTCTCAGGGGTTAGGGGGGAACACTGAAGCTTTCTTT. The full variable domain, with the rest looked up from reference TRBV5-1 and TRBJ1-1, is KAGVTQTPRYLIKTRGQQVTLSCSPISGHRSVSWYQQTPGQGLQFLFEYFSETQRNKGNFPGRFSGRQFSNSRSEMNVSTLELGDSALYLCASSSQGLGGNTEAFFGQGTRLTVV.

This chain connects TRBV4-3 to TRBJ1-3; D is unresolved. Per the germline V gene, CDR1 is LGHNA and CDR2 is YSLEER. The V end was cut by 0 bases, the J end by 8 bases, with 11 bases between. CDR3 length: 14 amino acids. The CDR3 is CASSQDPRADTIYF. As DNA, the CDR3 is TGCGCCAGCAGCCAAGACCCCCGGGCGGACACCATATATTTT.

CDR3 in amino acids: CASSLGAGDGETQYF. For the CDR3, the DNA is TGTGCCAGCAGCTTAGGAGCGGGGGACGGGGAGACCCAGTACTTC. The V gene is TRBV11-3, the J gene TRBJ2-5, with 8 bases fitting TRBD2. Trimming cost V 1 base and J 5 bases; bases outside gene matches: 6. Germline V CDR1 and CDR2: SGHNT, YENEEA. The CDR3 covers 15 residues.

The rearrangement links TRBV5-4 to TRBJ2-6, with no clear D. The germline gives CDR1 SGHNT, CDR2 YYREEE (reference sequence). There are 16 residues in the CDR3. V shed 0 bases and J shed 0 bases, with 7 bases lying between them. This chain's CDR3 is CASSLDGASGANVLTF. CDR3 sequence (DNA): TGTGCCAGCAGCTTGGACGGCGCCTCTGGGGCCAACGTCCTGACTTTC.

This clone has only a few counts. Here the CDR3 reads CASSSTGDTQYF. The DNA for the CDR3 is TGTGCCAGCAGCTCCACGGGGGATACGCAGTATTTT. The chain joins TRBV5-5 to TRBJ2-3; perhaps TRBD2 as D (5 bases). The CDR3 has 12 residues. Germline V gene sequence: CDR1 SGHKS, CDR2 YYEKEE (reference sequence). V gave up 3 bases and J gave up 6 bases, with 8 bases separating them.

V gene TRBV5-1 combines with J gene TRBJ2-1; D is undetermined. This CDR3 contains 11 residues. The V gene lost 4 bases and the J gene lost 5 bases, with 4 bases spanning the gap. Germline V gene sequence: CDR1 SGHRS, CDR2 YFSETQ. This CDR3 reads CASSANNEQFF. Written as DNA, the CDR3 is TGCGCCAGCAGCGCCAACAATGAGCAGTTCTTC.

The sample holds a few counts of this clone. The DNA of the CDR3 is TGCGCCAGCAGCCAAGAAGGCCGGGACAGCTCAATGAACACTGAAGCTTTCTTT. This encodes CASSQEGRDSSMNTEAFF. The V gene is TRBV4-1, the J gene TRBJ1-1; 7 positions match TRBD1. This CDR3 is 18 amino acids long. V dropped 0 bases and J dropped 0; count of bases not matched to a gene: 10. The germline gives CDR1 MGHRA, CDR2 YSYEKL.

The V gene is TRBV5-1, the J gene TRBJ1-1; no reliable D call. The CDR3 is 13 amino acids. CDR1 is SGHRS and CDR2 is YFSETQ in the germline V gene. V lost 4 bases, J lost 2 bases, and 9 bases lay in between. CDR3 in amino acids: CASSKTDNTEAFF. In DNA form, the CDR3 reads TGCGCCAGCAGCAAGACGGATAACACTGAAGCTTTCTTT.

Turning to this clone: Other DNA sequences in this specimen translate into the identical CDR3. The gene calls are TRBV6-5 and TRBJ2-2, with D unresolved. V was trimmed by 8 bases and J by 4 bases, leaving 8 bases between them. Germline V gene data show CDR1 as MNHEY and CDR2 as SVGAGI. CDR3 size: 12 residues. The CDR3: CASGWATGELFF. The CDR3 nucleotides are TGTGCCAGCGGCTGGGCCACCGGGGAGCTGTTTTTT.

This clone was seen a handful of times. The chain links TRBV18 to TRBJ1-2; 7 bases fit TRBD1. The length of the CDR3 is 13 residues. CDR1 is KGHSH and CDR2 is LQKENI in the germline V gene. V was pared by 3 bases and J by 6 bases, with 4 bases of the junction left unmatched. The CDR3 protein is CASSPVQGNGYTF. The CDR3 DNA is TGTGCCAGCTCACCGGTACAGGGGAATGGCTACACCTTC.

V is TRBV21-1 and J is TRBJ1-4; TRBD1 is the table's D call and was not checked against the DNA. TRBV21-1 is tagged as a pseudogene. The CDR3 runs to 15 residues. In nucleotides, the CDR3 is TGTGCCAGCAGCCCTCCGACAGGGGGTATGAGGGAACTGTTTTTT. This encodes CASSPPTGGMRELFF.